This T cell receptor (beta chain) was sequenced during a study of early T cells in non-severe SARS-CoV-2 infection. Trimming pared 6 bases from V and 5 bases from J, leaving 16 bases between. Germline V lookup: CDR1 MNHEY, CDR2 SMNVEV (reference sequence). CDR3 length equals 14 residues. TCRdb re-analysed the 5' RACE reads in MiXCR, keeping a single row per CDR3 protein. The sample records tens of thousands of distinct CDR3 sequences, roughly 14% being singletons. Sequencing was carried out using whole blood. The TCR sequence derives from an adult who was a healthcare worker with PCR-confirmed SARS-CoV-2 infection or an uninfected control (not recorded which). The chain uses TRBV27 and TRBJ1-1, with D perhaps matching TRBD1 (5 bases). CDR3 DNA: TGTGCCAGCAGCGTGCTAGGGGCGGGGACTGAAGCTTTCTTT. It specifies CASSVLGAGTEAFF.